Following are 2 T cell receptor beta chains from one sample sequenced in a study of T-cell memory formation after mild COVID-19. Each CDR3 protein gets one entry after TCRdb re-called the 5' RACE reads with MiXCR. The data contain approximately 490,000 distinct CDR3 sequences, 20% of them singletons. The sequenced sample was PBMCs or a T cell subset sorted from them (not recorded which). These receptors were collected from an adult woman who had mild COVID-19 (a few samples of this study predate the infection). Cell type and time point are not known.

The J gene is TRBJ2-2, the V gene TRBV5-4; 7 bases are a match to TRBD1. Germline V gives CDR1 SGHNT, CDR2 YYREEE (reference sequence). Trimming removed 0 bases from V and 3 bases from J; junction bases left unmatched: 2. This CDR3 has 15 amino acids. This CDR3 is CASSLGGQYTGELFF. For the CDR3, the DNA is TGTGCCAGCAGCTTGGGGGGACAGTACACCGGGGAGCTGTTTTTT.

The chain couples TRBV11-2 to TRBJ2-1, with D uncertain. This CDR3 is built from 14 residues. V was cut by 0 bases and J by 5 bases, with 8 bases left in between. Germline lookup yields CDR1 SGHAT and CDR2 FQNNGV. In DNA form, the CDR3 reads TGTGCCAGCAGCTTAGACAGGAGAAACAATGAGCAGTTCTTC. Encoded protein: CASSLDRRNNEQFF.